One sample yielded the 18 T cell receptor beta chains listed below, sequenced in a study of blood T cell repertoires in COVID-19. Sequencing used immunoSEQ multiplex PCR; TCRdb keeps in-frame clones, though not all of them. This sample carries around 50,000 clones, around 80% of them seen once, and the ten largest clones take under 6%. The sample comprised PBMCs or T cells enriched from blood (not recorded which). All receptors derive from a woman aged 45 to 65 with acute COVID-19.

Only a few counts were recorded for this clone. This sequence joins TRBV6-6 and TRBJ2-5; 8 nucleotides match TRBD1. The V gene's germline CDR1 is MNHNY and CDR2 SVGAGI (reference sequence). The length of the CDR3 is 13 residues. The trim removed 2 bases at V and 5 bases at J, leaving 1 base unmatched. The CDR3 coding sequence is TGTGCCAGCAGTTACAGGACAGGGGAGACCCAGTACTTC. Its translation: CASSYRTGETQYF.

This clone was observed a handful of times. The chain combines TRBV5-1 with TRBJ2-5, with a possible D match to TRBD2 (5 bases). Trimming stripped 4 bases from V and 1 base from J, with 14 bases between. Germline-derived CDR1 and CDR2 are SGHRS and YFSETQ. CDR3 length equals 15 residues. The CDR3 nucleotides read TGCGCCAGCAGCCTCGCGGGTAGCTTCCAAGAGACCCAGTACTTC. Translation gives CASSLAGSFQETQYF.

This chain connects TRBV11-2 to TRBJ1-2, with D perhaps matching TRBD1 (6 bases). The CDR3 is 13 amino acids. From germline, CDR1 is SGHAT and CDR2 FQNNGV. Trimming took 5 bases from V and 4 from J, leaving 11 bases between them. The CDR3 bases are TGTGCCAGCAGCCAAGCCAGGGGCTATGGCTACACCTTC. This codes for CASSQARGYGYTF.

The chain combines TRBV11-2 with TRBJ1-2; perhaps TRBD1 as D (6 bases). V was trimmed by 5 bases and J by 8 bases, leaving 15 bases between them. The CDR3 length is 13 residues. The germline CDR1 and CDR2 sequences are SGHAT and FQNNGV. The CDR3 protein is CASSPHTGMGYTF. Here the CDR3 DNA reads TGTGCCAGCAGCCCCCACACAGGGATGGGCTACACCTTC.

A few counts support this clone. The V and J genes are TRBV14 and TRBJ2-2; maybe TRBD2 (6 bases). CDR1 is SGHDN and CDR2 is FVKESK in the germline V gene. This CDR3 spans 16 amino acids. The V and J ends lost 4 bases and 5 bases respectively, with 17 bases between them. CDR3 nucleotides: TGTGCCAGCAGCCTGGACTATCAATTAGCGACCGGGGAGCTGTTTTTT. This gives the protein CASSLDYQLATGELFF.

The V gene is TRBV18, the J gene TRBJ1-1; weak D call: TRBD1 (5 bases). Germline assignment: CDR1 KGHSH and CDR2 LQKENI. With 6 bases removed from V and 5 bases from J, the gap between germline ends came to 13 bases. This CDR3 has 13 amino acids. DNA of the CDR3: TGTGCCAGCTCCGACAGTAGTGTGACTGAAGCTTTCTTT. Translation gives CASSDSSVTEAFF. The variable domain in full, with the rest retrieved from reference TRBV18 and TRBJ1-1, is NAGVMQNPRHLVRRRGQEARLRCSPMKGHSHVYWYRQLPEEGLKFMVYLQKENIIDESGMPKERFSAEFPKEGPSILRIQQVVRGDSAAYFCASSDSSVTEAFFGQGTRLTVV.

V is TRBV5-1 and J is TRBJ2-3; possibly TRBD2 for D (5 bases). The CDR3 runs to 15 residues. Trimming removed 4 bases at V and 3 bases at J, with 15 bases between. CDR1 SGHRS and CDR2 YFSETQ come from the germline V gene. CDR3 DNA sequence: TGCGCCAGCAGCCCTACTAGGGTTGATACAGATACGCAGTATTTT. This translates into CASSPTRVDTDTQYF.

The chain links TRBV19 to TRBJ2-5, with 11 bases lining up with TRBD2. Germline V gene data show CDR1 as LNHDA and CDR2 as SQIVND (reference sequence). The CDR3 contains 18 residues. V lost 1 base, J lost 4 bases, and 11 bases stayed unmatched. The DNA for the CDR3 is TGTGCCAGTAGTATAGGACTAGCGGGGACATACTCACGAGAGACCCAGTACTTC. This translates into CASSIGLAGTYSRETQYF.

The V gene is TRBV27, the J gene TRBJ2-7; TRBD1 might be the D (6 bases). The CDR3 extends over 15 amino acids. V lost 4 bases and J lost 2, with 15 bases in between. Germline V gives CDR1 MNHEY, CDR2 SMNVEV (reference sequence). CDR3 DNA: TGTGCCAGCAGTTCAGGGGCGGGCCTTCCCTACGAGCAGTACTTC. Its translation is CASSSGAGLPYEQYF.

The chain carries TRBV3-1 (or the pseudogene TRBV3-2) and TRBJ2-3; weak D call: TRBD1 (6 bases). The germline V and J ends were trimmed by 3 bases and 3 bases, with 13 bases remaining between them. There are 15 residues in the CDR3. In germline, CDR1 is LGHDT, CDR2 YNNKEL (reference sequence). DNA of the CDR3: TGTGCCAGCAGCCACCAGGGGCCTTTTACAGATACGCAGTATTTT. The encoded protein is CASSHQGPFTDTQYF.

With regard to this clone: A junction end diverges from the germline sequence, so it may reflect a read error. The V and J genes are TRBV18 and TRBJ2-7; 10 nucleotides match TRBD2. Germline lookup yields CDR1 KGHSH and CDR2 LQKENI. The CDR3 runs 16 residues. CDR3 loop: CASSPIAGGTSHEQYF. CDR3 coding DNA: TGTGCCAGCTCACCAATAGCGGGGGGTACCTCCCACGAGCAGTACTTC.

The chain couples TRBV25-1 to TRBJ1-4; a possible D gene is TRBD1 (5 bases). Germline values: CDR1 MGHDK, CDR2 SYGVNS. Trimming stripped 5 bases from V and 4 bases from J, with 17 bases between. The CDR3 has 16 residues. The CDR3 here is CASSPRTAGLNEKLFF. The CDR3 nucleotides are TGTGCCAGCAGTCCTCGGACGGCAGGGCTTAATGAAAAACTGTTTTTT. The variable domain in full, completed from reference TRBV25-1 and TRBJ1-4, reads EADIYQTPRYLVIGTGKKITLECSQTMGHDKMYWYQQDPGMELHLIHYSYGVNSTEKGDLSSESTVSRIRTEHFPLTLESARPSHTSQYLCASSPRTAGLNEKLFFGSGTQLSVL.

This clone turned up a few times. The chain links TRBV11-2 to TRBJ2-7; D is undetermined. In germline, CDR1 is SGHAT, CDR2 FQNNGV. Trimming pared 0 bases from V and 7 bases from J, leaving 13 bases between. This CDR3 is built from 14 residues. The CDR3 region is CASSLDQSATEQYF. The DNA of the CDR3 is TGTGCCAGCAGCTTAGATCAGAGCGCTACGGAGCAGTACTTC.

This chain uses TRBV6-1 with TRBJ1-1; D remains ambiguous. Germline CDR1 and CDR2: MNHNS and SASEGT. V lost 1 base and J 5 bases, leaving 14 bases between the germline ends. This CDR3 region has 15 residues. The CDR3 region is CASSEGEVGLTEAFF. The CDR3 nucleotides read TGTGCCAGCAGTGAAGGGGAGGTGGGTCTTACTGAAGCTTTCTTT.

The V gene is TRBV5-1, the J gene TRBJ1-2, with D hard to call. CDR1 and CDR2 from the germline V gene are SGHRS and YFSETQ. Trimming stripped 5 bases from V and 2 bases from J, with 16 bases between. The CDR3 runs 15 residues. CDR3 nucleotides: TGCGCCAGCAGGGCTGAGACCCAGGAAAACTATGGCTACACCTTC. Its protein is CASRAETQENYGYTF.

The chain has TRBV2 and TRBJ2-7, with 8 nucleotides matching TRBD1. From germline, CDR1 is SNHLY and CDR2 FYNNEI. This CDR3 has 13 amino acids. With V trimmed by 8 bases and J by 4 bases, 7 bases remained unmatched. The DNA for the CDR3 is TGTGCCAGCGGCGTCAGGGGGCCGTACGAGCAGTACTTC. This translates into CASGVRGPYEQYF.

The chain is built from TRBV11-2 and TRBJ1-6, with a possible D match to TRBD1 (5 bases). The CDR3 extends over 14 amino acids. V dropped 5 bases and J dropped 3 bases, with 8 bases sitting between them. Germline V gene sequence: CDR1 SGHAT, CDR2 FQNNGV. The CDR3 nucleotides read TGTGCCAGCAGCCCGGACAACTATAATTCACCCCTCCACTTT. Translated, it gives CASSPDNYNSPLHF.

This chain joins TRBV5-1 and TRBJ1-5, with TRBD1 as a possible D gene (6 bases). This CDR3 contains 16 residues. Per the germline V gene, CDR1 is SGHRS and CDR2 is YFSETQ. Trimming cost V 4 bases and J 2 bases, with 16 bases left between them. The chain's CDR3 is CASSPTSGVGNQPQHF. CDR3 coding DNA: TGCGCCAGCAGCCCCACTTCAGGGGTGGGCAATCAGCCCCAGCATTTT.